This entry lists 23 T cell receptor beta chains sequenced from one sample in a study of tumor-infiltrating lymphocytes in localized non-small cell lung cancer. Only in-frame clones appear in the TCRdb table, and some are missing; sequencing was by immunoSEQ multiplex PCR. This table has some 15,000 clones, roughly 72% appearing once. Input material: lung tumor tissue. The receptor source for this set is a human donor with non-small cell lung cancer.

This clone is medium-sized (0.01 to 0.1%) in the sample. The CDR3 DNA reads as TGTGCCAGCAGTTATCCCGGGACATACTCCTACGAGCAGTACTTC. Translation: CASSYPGTYSYEQYF. The chain combines TRBV7-9 with TRBJ2-7; possible D gene TRBD1, 6 bases. The CDR3 loop spans 15 amino acids. The germline V and J ends were trimmed by 6 bases and 0 bases, with 15 bases remaining between them. Germline loops: CDR1 SEHNR, CDR2 FQNEAQ (reference sequence).

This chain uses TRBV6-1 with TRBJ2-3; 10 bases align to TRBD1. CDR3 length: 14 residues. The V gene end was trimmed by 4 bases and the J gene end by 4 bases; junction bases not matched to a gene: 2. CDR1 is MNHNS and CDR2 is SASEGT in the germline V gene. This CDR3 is CASSVGTGADTQYF. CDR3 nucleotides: TGTGCCAGCAGTGTTGGGACAGGGGCAGATACGCAGTATTTT.

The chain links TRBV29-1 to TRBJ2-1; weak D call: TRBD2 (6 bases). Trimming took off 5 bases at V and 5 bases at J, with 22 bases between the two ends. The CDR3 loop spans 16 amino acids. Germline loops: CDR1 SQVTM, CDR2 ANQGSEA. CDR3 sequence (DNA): TGCAGCGTTACAGCTAGCGTCGTCAAACCTCACAATGAGCAGTTCTTC. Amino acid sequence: CSVTASVVKPHNEQFF.

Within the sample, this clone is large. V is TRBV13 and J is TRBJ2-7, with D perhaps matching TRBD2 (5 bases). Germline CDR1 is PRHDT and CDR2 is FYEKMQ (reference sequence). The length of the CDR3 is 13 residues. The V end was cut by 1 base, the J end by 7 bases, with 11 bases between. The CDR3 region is CASSLELVGEQYF. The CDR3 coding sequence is TGTGCCAGCAGCTTAGAACTAGTGGGGGAGCAGTACTTC. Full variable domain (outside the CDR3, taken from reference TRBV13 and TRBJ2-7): AAGVIQSPRHLIKEKRETATLKCYPIPRHDTVYWYQQGPGQDPQFLISFYEKMQSDKGSIPDRFSAQQFSDYHSELNMSSLELGDSALYFCASSLELVGEQYFGPGTRLTVT.

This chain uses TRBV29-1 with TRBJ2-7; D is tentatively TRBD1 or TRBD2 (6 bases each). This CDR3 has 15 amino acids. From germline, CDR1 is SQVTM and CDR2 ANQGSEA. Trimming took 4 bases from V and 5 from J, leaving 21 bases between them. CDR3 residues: CSVGPEEGVRNEQYF. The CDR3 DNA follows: TGCAGCGTTGGACCAGAGGAGGGGGTTAGGAACGAGCAGTACTTC.

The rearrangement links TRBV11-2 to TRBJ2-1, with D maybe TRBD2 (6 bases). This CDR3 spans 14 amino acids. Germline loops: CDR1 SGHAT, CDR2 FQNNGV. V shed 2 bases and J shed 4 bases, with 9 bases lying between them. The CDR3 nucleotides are TGTGCCAGCAGCTTAACGGGAGTTTACAATGAGCAGTTCTTC. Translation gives CASSLTGVYNEQFF.

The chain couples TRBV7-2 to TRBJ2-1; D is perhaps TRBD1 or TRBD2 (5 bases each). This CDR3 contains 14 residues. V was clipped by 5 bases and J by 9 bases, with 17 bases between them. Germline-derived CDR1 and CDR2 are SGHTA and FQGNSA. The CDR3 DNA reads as TGTGCCAGCAGCATCCAGGGACGTCCCAGTGAGCAGTTCTTC. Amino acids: CASSIQGRPSEQFF.

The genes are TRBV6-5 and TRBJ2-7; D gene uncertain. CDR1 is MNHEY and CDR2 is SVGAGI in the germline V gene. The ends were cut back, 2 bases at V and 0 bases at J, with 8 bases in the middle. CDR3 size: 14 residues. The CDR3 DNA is TGTGCCAGCAGTTACGGACCAAACTCCTACGAGCAGTACTTC. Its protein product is CASSYGPNSYEQYF.

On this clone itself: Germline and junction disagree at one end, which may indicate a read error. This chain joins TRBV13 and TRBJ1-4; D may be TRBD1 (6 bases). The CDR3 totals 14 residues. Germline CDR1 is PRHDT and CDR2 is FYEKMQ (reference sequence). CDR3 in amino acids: CASSDGDTTEKLFF. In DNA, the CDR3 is TGTGCCAGCAGTGATGGGGACACTACTGAAAAACTGTTTTTT.

CDR3 nucleotide sequence: TGTGCCAGCAGCTTGGGTGATACAGGGATATACGAGCAGTACTTC. Translating it yields CASSLGDTGIYEQYF. The chain recombines TRBV7-9 with TRBJ2-7, with D possibly TRBD1 on 6 matching bases. V was cut by 3 bases and J by 4 bases, with 16 bases left in between. Germline CDR1 and CDR2: SEHNR and FQNEAQ (reference sequence). The CDR3 covers 15 residues.

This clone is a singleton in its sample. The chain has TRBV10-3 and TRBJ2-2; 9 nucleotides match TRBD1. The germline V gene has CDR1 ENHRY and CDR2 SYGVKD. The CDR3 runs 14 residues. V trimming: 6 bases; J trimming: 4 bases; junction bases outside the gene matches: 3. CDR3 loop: CAIRGQGATGELFF. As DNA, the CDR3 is TGTGCCATCAGGGGACAGGGCGCCACCGGGGAGCTGTTTTTT.

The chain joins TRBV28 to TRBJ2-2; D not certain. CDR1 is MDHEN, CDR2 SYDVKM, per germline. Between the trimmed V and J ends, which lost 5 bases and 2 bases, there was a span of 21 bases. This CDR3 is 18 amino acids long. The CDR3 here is CASSLQSPGFGNTGELFF. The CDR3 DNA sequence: TGTGCCAGCAGTCTACAATCCCCGGGTTTCGGTAACACCGGGGAGCTGTTTTTT.

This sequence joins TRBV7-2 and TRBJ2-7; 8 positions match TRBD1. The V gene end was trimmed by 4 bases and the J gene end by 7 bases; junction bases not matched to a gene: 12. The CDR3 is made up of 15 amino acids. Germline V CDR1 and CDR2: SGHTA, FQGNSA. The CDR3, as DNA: TGTGCCAGCAGCTCATTTAAGGACAGGGCGTTGGAGCAGTACTTC. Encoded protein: CASSSFKDRALEQYF. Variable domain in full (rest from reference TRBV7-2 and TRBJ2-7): GAGVSQSPSNKVTEKGKDVELRCDPISGHTALYWYRQSLGQGLEFLIYFQGNSAPDKSGLPSDRFSAERTGGSVSTLTIQRTQQEDSAVYLCASSSFKDRALEQYFGPGTRLTVT.

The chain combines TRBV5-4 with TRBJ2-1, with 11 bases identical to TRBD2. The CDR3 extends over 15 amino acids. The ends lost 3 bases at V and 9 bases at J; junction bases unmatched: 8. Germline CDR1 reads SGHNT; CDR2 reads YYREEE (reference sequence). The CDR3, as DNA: TGTGCCAGCAGCTCGACTAGCGGGATATTGGGTGAGCAGTTCTTC. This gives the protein CASSSTSGILGEQFF. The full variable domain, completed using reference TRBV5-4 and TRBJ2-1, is ETGVTQSPTHLIKTRGQQVTLRCSSQSGHNTVSWYQQALGQGPQFIFQYYREEENGRGNFPPRFSGLQFPNYSSELNVNALELDDSALYLCASSSTSGILGEQFFGPGTRLTVL.

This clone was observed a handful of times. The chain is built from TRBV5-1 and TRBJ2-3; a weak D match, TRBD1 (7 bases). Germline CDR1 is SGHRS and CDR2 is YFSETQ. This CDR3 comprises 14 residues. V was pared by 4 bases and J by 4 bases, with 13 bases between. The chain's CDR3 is CASSRRGRADTQYF. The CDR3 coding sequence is TGCGCCAGCAGCCGGAGGGGGCGCGCAGATACGCAGTATTTT.

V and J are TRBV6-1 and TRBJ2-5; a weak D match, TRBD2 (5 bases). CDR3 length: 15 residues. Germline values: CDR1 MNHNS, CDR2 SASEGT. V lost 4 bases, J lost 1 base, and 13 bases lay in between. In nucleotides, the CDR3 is TGTGCCAGCAGTGGGACCGCGACTATCCAAGAGACCCAGTACTTC. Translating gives CASSGTATIQETQYF.

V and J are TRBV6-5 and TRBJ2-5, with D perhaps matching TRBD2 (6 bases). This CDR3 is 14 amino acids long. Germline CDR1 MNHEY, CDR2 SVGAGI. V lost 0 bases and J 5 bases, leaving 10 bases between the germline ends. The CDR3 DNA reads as TGTGCCAGCAGTTACTCCTCCGCGGGGGAGACCCAGTACTTC. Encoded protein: CASSYSSAGETQYF.

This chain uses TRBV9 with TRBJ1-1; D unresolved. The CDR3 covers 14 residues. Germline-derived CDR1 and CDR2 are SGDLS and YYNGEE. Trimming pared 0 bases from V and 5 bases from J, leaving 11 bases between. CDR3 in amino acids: CASSVGVGFTEAFF. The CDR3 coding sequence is TGTGCCAGCAGCGTAGGAGTAGGGTTTACTGAAGCTTTCTTT.

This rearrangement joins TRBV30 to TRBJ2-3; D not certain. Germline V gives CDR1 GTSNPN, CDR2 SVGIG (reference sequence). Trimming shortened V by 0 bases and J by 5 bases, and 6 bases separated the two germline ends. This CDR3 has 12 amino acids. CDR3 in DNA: TGTGCCTGGAGTGTAAATGTAGATACGCAGTATTTT. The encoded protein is CAWSVNVDTQYF.

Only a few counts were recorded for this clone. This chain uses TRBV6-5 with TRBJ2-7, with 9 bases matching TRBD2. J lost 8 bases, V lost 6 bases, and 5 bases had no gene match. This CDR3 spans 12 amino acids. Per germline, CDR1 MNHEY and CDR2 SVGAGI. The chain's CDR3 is CASSPTSGQQYF. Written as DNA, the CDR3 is TGTGCCAGCAGCCCGACTAGCGGCCAGCAGTACTTC.

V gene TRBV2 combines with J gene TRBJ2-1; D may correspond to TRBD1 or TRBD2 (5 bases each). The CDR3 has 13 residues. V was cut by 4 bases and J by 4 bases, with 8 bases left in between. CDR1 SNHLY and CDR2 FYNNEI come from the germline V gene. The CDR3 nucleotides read TGTGCCAGCAGTGTTTGGGGGTACAATGAGCAGTTCTTC. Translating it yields CASSVWGYNEQFF.

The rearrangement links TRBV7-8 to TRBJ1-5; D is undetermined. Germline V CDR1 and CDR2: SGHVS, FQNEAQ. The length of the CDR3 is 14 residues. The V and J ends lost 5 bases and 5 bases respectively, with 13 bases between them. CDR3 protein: CASSRPGGDQPQHF. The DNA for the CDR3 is TGTGCCAGCAGCCGGCCCGGCGGGGATCAGCCCCAGCATTTT. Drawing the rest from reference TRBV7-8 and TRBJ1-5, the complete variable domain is GAGVSQSPRYKVAKRGQDVALRCDPISGHVSLFWYQQALGQGPEFLTYFQNEAQLDKSGLPSDRFFAERPEGSVSTLKIQRTQQEDSAVYLCASSRPGGDQPQHFGDGTRLSIL.

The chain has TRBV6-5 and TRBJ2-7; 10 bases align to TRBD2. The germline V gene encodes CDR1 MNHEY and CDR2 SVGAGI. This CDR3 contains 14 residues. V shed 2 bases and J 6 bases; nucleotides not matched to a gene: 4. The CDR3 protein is CASSYRSGRGEQYF. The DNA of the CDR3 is TGTGCCAGCAGTTACAGGAGCGGGAGGGGCGAGCAGTACTTC.